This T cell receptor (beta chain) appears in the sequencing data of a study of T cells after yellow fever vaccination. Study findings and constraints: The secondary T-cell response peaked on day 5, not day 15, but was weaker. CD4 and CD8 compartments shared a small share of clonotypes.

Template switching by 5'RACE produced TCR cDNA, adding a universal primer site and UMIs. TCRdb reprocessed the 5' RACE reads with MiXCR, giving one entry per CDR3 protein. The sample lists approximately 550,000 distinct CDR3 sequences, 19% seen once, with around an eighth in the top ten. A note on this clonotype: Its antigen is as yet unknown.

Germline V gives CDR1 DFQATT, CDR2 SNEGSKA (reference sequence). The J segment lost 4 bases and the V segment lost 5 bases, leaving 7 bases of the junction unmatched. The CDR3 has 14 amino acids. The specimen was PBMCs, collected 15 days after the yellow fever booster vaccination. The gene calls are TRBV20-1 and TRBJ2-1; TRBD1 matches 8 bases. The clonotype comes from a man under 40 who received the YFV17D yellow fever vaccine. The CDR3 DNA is TGCAGTGCTCGCAGACAGGGGCGGTACAATGAGCAGTTCTTC. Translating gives CSARRQGRYNEQFF.